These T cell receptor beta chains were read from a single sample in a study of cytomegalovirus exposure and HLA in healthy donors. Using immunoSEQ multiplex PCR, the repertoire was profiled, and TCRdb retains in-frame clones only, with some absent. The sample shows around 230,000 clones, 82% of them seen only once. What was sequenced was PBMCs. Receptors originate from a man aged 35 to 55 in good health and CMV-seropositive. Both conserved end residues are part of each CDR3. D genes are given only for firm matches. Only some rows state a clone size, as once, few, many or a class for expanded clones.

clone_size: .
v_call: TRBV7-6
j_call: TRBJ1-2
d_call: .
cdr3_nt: TGTGCCAGCAGTCCAGGACTATCCTATGGCTACACCTTC
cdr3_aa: CASSPGLSYGYTF

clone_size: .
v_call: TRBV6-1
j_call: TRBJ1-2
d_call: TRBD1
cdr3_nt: TGTGCCAGCTTATGGGGACAGTCACTCTATGGCTACACCTTC
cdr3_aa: CASLWGQSLYGYTF

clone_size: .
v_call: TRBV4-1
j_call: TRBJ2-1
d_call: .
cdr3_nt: TGCGCCAGCAGCCAAGATGAGGGAGTCGAGTACAATGAGCAGTTCTTC
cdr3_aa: CASSQDEGVEYNEQFF

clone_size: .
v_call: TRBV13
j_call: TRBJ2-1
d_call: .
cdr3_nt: TGTGCCAGCAGCTTAGACAGAAGAAATGAGCAGTTCTTC
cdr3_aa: CASSLDRRNEQFF

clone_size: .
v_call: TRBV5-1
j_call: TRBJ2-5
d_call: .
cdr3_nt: TGCGCCACTAAGGGCGGGCTAGATCGAGAGACCCAGTACTTC
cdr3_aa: CATKGGLDRETQYF

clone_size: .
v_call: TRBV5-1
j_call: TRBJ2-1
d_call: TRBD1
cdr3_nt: TGCGCCAGCAGCGTAGGGACAGGGAGGGACCCCCGGTTTGATGAGCAGTTCTTC
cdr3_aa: CASSVGTGRDPRFDEQFF

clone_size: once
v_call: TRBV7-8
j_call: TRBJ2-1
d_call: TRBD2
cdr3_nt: TGTGCCAGCAGCTTCCGTGGGGGGGGACTAGCGGGAAACAATGAGCAGTTCTTC
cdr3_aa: CASSFRGGGLAGNNEQFF

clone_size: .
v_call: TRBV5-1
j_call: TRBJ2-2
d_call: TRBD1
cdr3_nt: TGCGCCAGCAGCTCCTTGCTCCCGGGACAGACCACCGGGGAGCTGTTTTTT
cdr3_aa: CASSSLLPGQTTGELFF

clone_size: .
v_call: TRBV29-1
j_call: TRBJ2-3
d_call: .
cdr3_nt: TGCAGCGTTGAATCGTCGGTACTCCGGGACTCTAGCACAGATACGCAGTATTTT
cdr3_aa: CSVESSVLRDSSTDTQYF

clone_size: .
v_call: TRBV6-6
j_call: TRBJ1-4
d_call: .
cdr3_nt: TGTGCCAGCACCGGGGGGGCGGGTGAAAAACTGTTTTTT
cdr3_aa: CASTGGAGEKLFF

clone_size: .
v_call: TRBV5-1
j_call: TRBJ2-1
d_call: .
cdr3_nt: TGCGCCAGCAGCTTGGAGGGGCTCTCCTACAATGAGCAGTTCTTC
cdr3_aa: CASSLEGLSYNEQFF

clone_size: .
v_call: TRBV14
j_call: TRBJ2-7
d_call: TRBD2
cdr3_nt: TGTGCCAGCAGCCACACTAGCGGGAGGGCCCACGAGCAGTACTTC
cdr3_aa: CASSHTSGRAHEQYF

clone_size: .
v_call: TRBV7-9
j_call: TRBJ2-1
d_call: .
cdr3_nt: TGTGCCAGCAGTCTTACGGGACTTGTCAATGAGCAGTTCTTC
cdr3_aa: CASSLTGLVNEQFF

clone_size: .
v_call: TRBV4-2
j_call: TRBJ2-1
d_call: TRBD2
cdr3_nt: TGTGCCAGCAGCCCAGATGGGGGGGGGTACAATGAGCAGTTCTTC
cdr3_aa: CASSPDGGGYNEQFF

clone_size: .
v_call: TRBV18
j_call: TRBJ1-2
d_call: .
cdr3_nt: TGTGCCAGCTCACCTCCCGGGTCCTACGGGGACTATGGCTACACCTTC
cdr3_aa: CASSPPGSYGDYGYTF

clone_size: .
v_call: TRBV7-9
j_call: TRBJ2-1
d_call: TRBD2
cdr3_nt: TGTGCCAGCAGCTCCACTAGCGGGAGTATTGAGCAGTTCTTC
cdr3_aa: CASSSTSGSIEQFF

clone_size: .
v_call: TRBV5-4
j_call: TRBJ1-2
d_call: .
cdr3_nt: TGTGCCAGCGGGAGGGGTGGGGATGGCTACACCTTC
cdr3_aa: CASGRGGDGYTF

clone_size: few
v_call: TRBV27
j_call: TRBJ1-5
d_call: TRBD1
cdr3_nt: TGTGCCAGCAGTTTAGGGACAGGGGGCGGTCAGCCCCAGCATTTT
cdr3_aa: CASSLGTGGGQPQHF

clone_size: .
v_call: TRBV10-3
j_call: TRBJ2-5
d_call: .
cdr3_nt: TGTGCCATCAGTCGCGTCCAGGGGGGAGAGACCCAGTACTTC
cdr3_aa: CAISRVQGGETQYF

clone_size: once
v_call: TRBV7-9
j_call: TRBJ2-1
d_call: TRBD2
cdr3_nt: TGTGCCAGCAGCTTACTTCGCGTAGCGGGGAGCTCCTACAATGAGCAGTTCTTC
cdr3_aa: CASSLLRVAGSSYNEQFF

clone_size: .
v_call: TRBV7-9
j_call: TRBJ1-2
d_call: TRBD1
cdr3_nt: TGTGCCAGCAGCTACGGCGACAGGGTGGTCGGCTACACCTTC
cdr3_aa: CASSYGDRVVGYTF

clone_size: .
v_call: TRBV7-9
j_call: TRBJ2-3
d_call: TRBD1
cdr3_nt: TGTGCCAGCAGCTTAGGCGGGACAGGGGCCCGCACAGATACGCAGTATTTT
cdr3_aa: CASSLGGTGARTDTQYF

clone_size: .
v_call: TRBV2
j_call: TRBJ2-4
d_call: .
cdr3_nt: TGTGCCAGCAGTGAAAGGAGGACCGCCGTGGGAAACATTCAGTACTTC
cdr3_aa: CASSERRTAVGNIQYF